This T cell receptor beta chain was captured by sequencing in a study of early T cells in non-severe SARS-CoV-2 infection. On the study more broadly: The study sequenced bulk RNA from unsorted whole blood, with chains unpaired.

As regards this clonotype: Germline and junction disagree at one end, which may indicate a read error.

Germline-derived CDR1 and CDR2 are MDHEN and SYDVKM. The CDR3 covers 13 residues. Unique molecular identifiers were added to individual cDNA molecules. TCRdb redid the calling of the 5' RACE reads with MiXCR, one entry per CDR3 protein. The sample shows roughly 100,000 distinct CDR3 sequences, under 15% of them seen only once. Sequencing was carried out using whole blood. This sequence was found in an adult who was a healthcare worker with PCR-confirmed SARS-CoV-2 infection or an uninfected control (not recorded which). The gene calls are TRBV28 and TRBJ2-1, with 7 bases that match TRBD1. The CDR3 loop is CSSKGQPYNEQFF. DNA of the CDR3: TGTTCCAGCAAGGGACAGCCCTACAATGAGCAGTTCTTC.